The source of this T cell receptor beta chain is a study of blood T cell repertoires in COVID-19. Study-level information: Sites across the United States, Italy and Spain contributed samples from acute and convalescent COVID-19. PBMCs, B-cell-depleted T cells, or T cells provided the cDNA or gDNA that made up the material.

Comments on this clone: The identical CDR3 is also encoded by other nucleotide sequences in the sample.

The germline gives CDR1 SQVTM, CDR2 ANQGSEA. This CDR3 comprises 12 residues. V was pared by 7 bases and J by 12 bases, with 11 bases of the junction left unmatched. Original processing notes: Quantification of nucleated cells was approximated via reference gene primer amplification. Using immunoSEQ multiplex PCR, the repertoire was profiled, and TCRdb retains in-frame clones only, with some absent. The DNA gave D and trimming, while V, J and clone size come from that table. Here the sample spans roughly 250,000 clones, approximately 80% being singletons. The material sequenced was peripheral blood. This chain joins TRBV29-1 and TRBJ1-2; TRBD1 matches 10 bases. This TCR came from a woman of 80 years or more with active or convalescent COVID-19. The CDR3 sequence is CSAGGQGKGNTF. The CDR3 nucleotides read TGCAGCGCGGGGGGACAGGGGAAGGGAAACACCTTC.